This TCR beta chain is drawn from a study of Graves' ophthalmopathy and Graves' hyperthyroidism. This clonotype has at least ten counts. RNA transcripts provided the template for amplifying TCR beta CDR3 regions. Investigators did first-round RT-PCR with HTBI primers, then second-round multiplex PCR. From the multiplex PCR reads, TCRdb called clonotypes with MiXCR, one entry per CDR3 protein. The table lists some 210,000 distinct CDR3 sequences, around 28% of them singletons. Researchers turned away patients with other autoimmune diseases, uncontrolled infections, pregnancy or lactation. CDR1 and CDR2 (germline): GTSNPN, SVGIG (reference sequence). This CDR3 spans 11 amino acids. The V end lost 2 bases, the J end lost 6 bases, and 8 bases lay between the germline ends.

Sequenced: peripheral blood. This receptor was obtained from a man over 45 with Graves' ophthalmopathy. This rearrangement joins TRBV30 to TRBJ2-7, with D perhaps TRBD1 (5 bases). The CDR3, as DNA: TGTGCCTGGAGTCTAGGGGTCGAGCAGTACTTC. Translating it yields CAWSLGVEQYF. Complete variable domain (other parts from reference TRBV30 and TRBJ2-7): SQTIHQWPATLVQPVGSPLSLECTVEGTSNPNLYWYRQAAGRGLQLLFYSVGIGQISSEVPQNLSASRPQDRQFILSSKKLLLSDSGFYLCAWSLGVEQYFGPGTRLTVT.